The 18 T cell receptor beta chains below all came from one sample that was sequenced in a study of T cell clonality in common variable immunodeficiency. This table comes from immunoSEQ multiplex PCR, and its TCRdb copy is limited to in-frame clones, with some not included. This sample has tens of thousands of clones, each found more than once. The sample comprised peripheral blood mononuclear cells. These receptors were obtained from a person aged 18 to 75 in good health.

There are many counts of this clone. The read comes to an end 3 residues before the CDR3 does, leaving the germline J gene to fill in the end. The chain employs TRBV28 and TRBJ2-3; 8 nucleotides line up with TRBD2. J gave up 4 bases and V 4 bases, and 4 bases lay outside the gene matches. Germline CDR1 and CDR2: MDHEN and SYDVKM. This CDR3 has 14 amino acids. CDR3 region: CASSSGTSADTQYF. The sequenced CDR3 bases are TGTGCCAGCAGTTCCGGGACTAGTGCAGATACG.

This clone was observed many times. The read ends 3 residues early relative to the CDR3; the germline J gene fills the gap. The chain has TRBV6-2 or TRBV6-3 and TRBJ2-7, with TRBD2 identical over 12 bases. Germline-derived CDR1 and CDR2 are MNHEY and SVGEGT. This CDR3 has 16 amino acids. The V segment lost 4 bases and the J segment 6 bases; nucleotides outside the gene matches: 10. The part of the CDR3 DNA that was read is TGTGCCAGCAGTTCACTCTCCGGGACTAGCGGGCGCGAG. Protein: CASSSLSGTSGRE. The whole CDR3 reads CASSSLSGTSGREQYF.

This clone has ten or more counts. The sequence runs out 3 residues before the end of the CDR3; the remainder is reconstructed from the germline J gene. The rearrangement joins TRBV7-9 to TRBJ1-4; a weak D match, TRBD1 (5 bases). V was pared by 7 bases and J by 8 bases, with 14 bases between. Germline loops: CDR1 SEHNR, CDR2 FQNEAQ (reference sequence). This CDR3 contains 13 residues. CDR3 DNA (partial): TGTGCCAGCAACAAGGGGTTTCGCGAAAAA. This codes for CASNKGFREK. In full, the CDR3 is CASNKGFREKLFF.

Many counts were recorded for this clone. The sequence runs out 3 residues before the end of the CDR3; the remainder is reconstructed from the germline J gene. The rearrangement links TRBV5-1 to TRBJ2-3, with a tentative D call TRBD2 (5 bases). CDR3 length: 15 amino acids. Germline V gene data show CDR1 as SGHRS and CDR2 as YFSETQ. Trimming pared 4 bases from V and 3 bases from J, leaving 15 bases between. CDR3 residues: CASSKSSIGTDTQYF. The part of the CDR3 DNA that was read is TGCGCCAGCAGCAAATCTAGCATTGGGACAGATACG.

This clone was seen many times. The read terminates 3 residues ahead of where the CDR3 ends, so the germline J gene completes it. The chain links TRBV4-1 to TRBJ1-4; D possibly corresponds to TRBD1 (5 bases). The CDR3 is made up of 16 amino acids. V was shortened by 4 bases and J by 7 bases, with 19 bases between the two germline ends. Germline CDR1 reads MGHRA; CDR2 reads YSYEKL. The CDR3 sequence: CASSLSPVGGFEKLFF. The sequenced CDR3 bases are TGCGCCAGCAGCCTTTCCCCGGTTGGGGGGTTTGAAAAA.

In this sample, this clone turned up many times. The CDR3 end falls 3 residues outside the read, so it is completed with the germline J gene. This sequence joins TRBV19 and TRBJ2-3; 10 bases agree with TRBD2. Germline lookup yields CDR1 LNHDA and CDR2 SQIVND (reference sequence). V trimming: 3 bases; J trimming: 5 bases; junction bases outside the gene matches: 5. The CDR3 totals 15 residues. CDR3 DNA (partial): TGTGCCAGTAGTATCAGCGGGAGGGATGGAGATACG. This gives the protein CASSISGRDGDT. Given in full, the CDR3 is CASSISGRDGDTQYF.

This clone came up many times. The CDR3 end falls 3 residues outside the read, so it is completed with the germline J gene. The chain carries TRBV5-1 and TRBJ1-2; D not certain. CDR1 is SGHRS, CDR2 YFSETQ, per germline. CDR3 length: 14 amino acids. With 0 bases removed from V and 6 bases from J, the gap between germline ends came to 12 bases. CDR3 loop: CASSLDRAGDGYTF. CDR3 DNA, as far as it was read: TGCGCCAGCAGCTTGGATAGGGCTGGTGATGGC.

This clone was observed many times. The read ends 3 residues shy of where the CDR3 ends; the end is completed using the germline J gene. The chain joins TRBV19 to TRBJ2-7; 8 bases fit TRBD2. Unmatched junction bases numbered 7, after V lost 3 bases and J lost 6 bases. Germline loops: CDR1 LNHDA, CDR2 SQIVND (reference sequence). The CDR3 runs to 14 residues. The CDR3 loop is CASSMTGGTGEQYF. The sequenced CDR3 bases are TGTGCCAGTAGTATGACGGGAGGGACTGGCGAG.

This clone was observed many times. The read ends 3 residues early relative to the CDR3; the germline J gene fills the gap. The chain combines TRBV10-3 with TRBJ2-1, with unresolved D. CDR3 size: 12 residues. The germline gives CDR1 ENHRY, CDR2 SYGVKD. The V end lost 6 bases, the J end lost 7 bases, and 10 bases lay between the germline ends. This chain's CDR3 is CAIRIPGNEQFF. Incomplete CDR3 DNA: TGTGCCATCAGGATTCCCGGGAATGAG.

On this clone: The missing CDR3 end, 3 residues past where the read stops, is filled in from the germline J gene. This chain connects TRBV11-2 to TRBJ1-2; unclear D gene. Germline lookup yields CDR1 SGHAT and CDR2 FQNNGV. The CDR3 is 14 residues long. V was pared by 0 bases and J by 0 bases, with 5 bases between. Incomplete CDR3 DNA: TGTGCCAGCAGCTTAGATGCGGCTAACTATGGC. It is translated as CASSLDAANYG. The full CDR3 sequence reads CASSLDAANYGYTF.

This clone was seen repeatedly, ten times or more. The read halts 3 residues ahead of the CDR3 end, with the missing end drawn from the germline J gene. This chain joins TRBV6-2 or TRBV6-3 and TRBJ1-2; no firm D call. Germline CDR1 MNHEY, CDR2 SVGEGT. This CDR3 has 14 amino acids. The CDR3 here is CASSQGSEVEGYTF. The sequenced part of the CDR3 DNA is TGTGCCAGCAGTCAAGGGTCCGAAGTAGAGGGC.

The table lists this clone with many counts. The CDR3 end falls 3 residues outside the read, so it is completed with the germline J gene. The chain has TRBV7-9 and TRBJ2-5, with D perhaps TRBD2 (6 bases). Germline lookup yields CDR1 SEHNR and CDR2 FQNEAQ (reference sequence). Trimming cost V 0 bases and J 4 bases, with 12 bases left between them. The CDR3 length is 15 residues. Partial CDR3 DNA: TGTGCCAGCAGCTTAGCTGTTACCGGGGGAGAGACC. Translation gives CASSLAVTGGET. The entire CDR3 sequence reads CASSLAVTGGETQYF.

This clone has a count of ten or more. CDR3 region: CASRRTGPTNEKLFF. The CDR3 bases that were read are TGTGCCAGCAGGCGGACAGGGCCCACTAATGAAAAA. The chain links TRBV28 to TRBJ1-4, with TRBD1 matching 8 bases. With the read ending 3 residues before the CDR3 end, the germline J gene is used to fill in that end. The CDR3 sequence is 15 residues long. The V and J ends lost 6 bases and 2 bases, in that order; junction bases with no gene match: 5. Germline assignment: CDR1 MDHEN and CDR2 SYDVKM.

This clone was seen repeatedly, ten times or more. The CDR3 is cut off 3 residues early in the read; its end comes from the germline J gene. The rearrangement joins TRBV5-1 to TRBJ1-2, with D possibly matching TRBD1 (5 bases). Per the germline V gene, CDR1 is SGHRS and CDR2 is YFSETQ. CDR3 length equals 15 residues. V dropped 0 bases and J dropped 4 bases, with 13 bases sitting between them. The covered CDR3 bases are TGCGCCAGCAGCTTGGCGCAGGGAGCCCTCTATGGC. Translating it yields CASSLAQGALYG. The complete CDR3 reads CASSLAQGALYGYTF. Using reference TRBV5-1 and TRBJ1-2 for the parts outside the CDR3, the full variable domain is KAGVTQTPRYLIKTRGQQVTLSCSPISGHRSVSWYQQTPGQGLQFLFEYFSETQRNKGNFPGRFSGRQFSNSRSEMNVSTLELGDSALYLCASSLAQGALYGYTFGSGTRLTVV.

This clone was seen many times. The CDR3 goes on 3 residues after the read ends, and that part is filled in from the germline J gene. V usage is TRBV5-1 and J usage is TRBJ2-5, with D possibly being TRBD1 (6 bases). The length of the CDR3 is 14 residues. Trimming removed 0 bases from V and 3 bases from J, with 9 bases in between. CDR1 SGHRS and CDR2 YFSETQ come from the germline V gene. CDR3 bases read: TGCGCCAGCAGCTTGGCCTGGACAGAAGAGACC. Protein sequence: CASSLAWTEET. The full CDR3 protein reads CASSLAWTEETQYF. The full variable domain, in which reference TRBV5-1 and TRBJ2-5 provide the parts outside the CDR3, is KAGVTQTPRYLIKTRGQQVTLSCSPISGHRSVSWYQQTPGQGLQFLFEYFSETQRNKGNFPGRFSGRQFSNSRSEMNVSTLELGDSALYLCASSLAWTEETQYFGPGTRLLVL.

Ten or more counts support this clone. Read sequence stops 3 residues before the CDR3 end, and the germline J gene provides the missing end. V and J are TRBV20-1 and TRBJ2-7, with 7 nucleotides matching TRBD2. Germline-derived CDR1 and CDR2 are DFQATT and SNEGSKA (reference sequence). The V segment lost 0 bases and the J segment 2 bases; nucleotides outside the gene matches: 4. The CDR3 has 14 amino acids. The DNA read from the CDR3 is TGCAGTGCTAGAGATGGGACTACGACCTACGAG. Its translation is CSARDGTTTYE. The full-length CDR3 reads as CSARDGTTTYEQYF.

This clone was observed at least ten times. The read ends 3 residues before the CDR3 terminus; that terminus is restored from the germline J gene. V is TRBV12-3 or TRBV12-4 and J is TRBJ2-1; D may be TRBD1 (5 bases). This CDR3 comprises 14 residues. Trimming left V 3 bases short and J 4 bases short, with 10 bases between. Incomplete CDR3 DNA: TGTGCCAGCAGTTTGGGTCAGGGATACAATGAG. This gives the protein CASSLGQGYNE. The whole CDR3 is CASSLGQGYNEQFF.

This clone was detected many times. This CDR3 is CSARGTYYGGTEAFF. CDR3 bases read: TGCAGTGCTAGGGGGACCTACTACGGGGGGACTGAA. This chain links TRBV20-1 with TRBJ1-1; weak D call: TRBD1 (5 bases). The read gets to within 3 residues of the CDR3 end, and the germline J gene fills in the rest. Trimming cost V 3 bases and J 5 bases, with 19 bases left between them. CDR1 and CDR2 from the germline V gene are DFQATT and SNEGSKA (reference sequence). This CDR3 spans 15 amino acids.